Each of the 6 T cell receptor beta chains below was sequenced from the same sample in a study of cytomegalovirus exposure and HLA in healthy donors. Primers for the PCR totalled 60 Vbeta and 13 Jbeta. Only in-frame clones appear in the TCRdb table, and some are missing; sequencing was by immunoSEQ multiplex PCR. The specimen's table records 95,000 to 150,000 clones. Sequencing was performed on PBMCs. The receptors here all came from a man aged 40-49 years in good health and CMV-seronegative.

The genes are TRBV28 and TRBJ2-7, with no clear D. From germline, CDR1 is MDHEN and CDR2 SYDVKM. This CDR3 has 13 residues. V lost 0 bases, J lost 3 bases, and 6 bases lay in between. CDR3 sequence (DNA): TGTGCCAGCAGTTTATGGCCGGGCTACGAGCAGTACTTC. Its protein product is CASSLWPGYEQYF.

The chain links TRBV7-2 to TRBJ2-1, with TRBD2 as a possible D gene (6 bases). In germline, CDR1 is SGHTA, CDR2 FQGNSA. The CDR3 runs 14 residues. V gave up 7 bases and J gave up 0 bases, with 10 bases separating them. This CDR3 reads CASTRGSSYNEQFF. CDR3 sequence (DNA): TGTGCCAGCACCCGGGGGAGCTCCTACAATGAGCAGTTCTTC.

V is TRBV6-5 and J is TRBJ2-4; 7 bases match TRBD1. Germline V gene sequence: CDR1 MNHEY, CDR2 SVGAGI. Trimming at V came to 6 bases and at J to 8 bases, leaving 10 bases not matched to a gene. The CDR3 runs 14 residues. CDR3 bases: TGTGCCAGCAGCCTATACGGGACAGCCGACATTCAGTACTTC. Translating gives CASSLYGTADIQYF.

V is TRBV19 and J is TRBJ1-2; 9 bases are a match to TRBD1. Germline CDR1 and CDR2: LNHDA and SQIVND (reference sequence). With V trimmed by 7 bases and J by 4 bases, 7 bases remained unmatched. CDR3 length: 14 residues. The CDR3 DNA reads TGTGCCAGTATCGGACAGGGGCTGTCCTATGGCTACACCTTC. Translating it yields CASIGQGLSYGYTF. The entire variable domain, with the rest obtained from reference TRBV19 and TRBJ1-2, is as follows: DGGITQSPKYLFRKEGQNVTLSCEQNLNHDAMYWYRQDPGQGLRLIYYSQIVNDFQKGDIAEGYSVSREKKESFPLTVTSAQKNPTAFYLCASIGQGLSYGYTFGSGTRLTVV.

The rearrangement joins TRBV10-3 to TRBJ1-5; 8 nucleotides align to TRBD1. V lost 3 bases and J lost 7; bases outside the gene matches: 11. Looked up from germline, CDR1 is ENHRY and CDR2 is SYGVKD. This CDR3 is 16 amino acids long. The CDR3 here is CAISDQGQGGLQPQHF. In nucleotides, the CDR3 is TGTGCCATCAGTGATCAAGGACAGGGAGGACTACAGCCCCAGCATTTT.

The chain combines TRBV18 with TRBJ2-7; D possibly corresponds to TRBD2 (5 bases). CDR3 length: 13 amino acids. V lost 5 bases to trimming and J lost 4 bases, with 12 bases between them. Germline V gene lookup returns CDR1 KGHSH and CDR2 LQKENI. The CDR3 loop is CASSSTSGYEQYF. CDR3 in DNA: TGTGCCAGCTCAAGTACTTCGGGGTACGAGCAGTACTTC.